These 20 T cell receptor beta chains originate from one sample sequenced in a study of blood T cell repertoires in COVID-19. The assay was immunoSEQ multiplex PCR, and TCRdb's table has in-frame clones only and misses some. This sample yields 300,000 or so clones, of which approximately 85% are seen a single time; 1.6% belongs to the top ten. Sequencing used peripheral blood. The origin of the receptors is a woman between 45 and 60 years old with acute or convalescent COVID-19.

This clone was picked up one time. The V and J genes are TRBV7-2 and TRBJ2-3; D call uncertain. Trimming took off 4 bases at V and 2 bases at J, with 10 bases between the two ends. This CDR3 contains 14 residues. Per the germline V gene, CDR1 is SGHTA and CDR2 is FQGNSA. CDR3 region: CASSSTYTTDTQYF. CDR3 DNA sequence: TGTGCCAGCAGCTCGACTTATACCACAGATACGCAGTATTTT.

The chain's CDR3 is CASSILDRDRVQYF. The CDR3 coding sequence is TGTGCCAGCAGCATCTTGGACAGGGATCGGGTGCAGTACTTC. The genes are TRBV6-5 and TRBJ2-7; 8 bases agree with TRBD1. This CDR3 is built from 14 residues. The V segment lost 6 bases and the J segment 9 bases; nucleotides outside the gene matches: 13. Germline loops: CDR1 MNHEY, CDR2 SVGAGI.

V is TRBV18 and J is TRBJ1-1; the match to TRBD1 covers 7 bases. V gave up 6 bases and J gave up 4 bases; unmatched junction bases: 14. CDR3 size: 16 residues. Germline lookup yields CDR1 KGHSH and CDR2 LQKENI. CDR3 nucleotides: TGTGCCAGCTCCCCTCACGACAGGGAAGCGGGCACTGAAGCTTTCTTT. Its protein product is CASSPHDREAGTEAFF.

CDR3 coding DNA: TGTGCCAGCAGCCCACTCCTAGCGGGAGTTACAGATACGCAGTATTTT. Translated: CASSPLLAGVTDTQYF. The chain joins TRBV7-8 to TRBJ2-3, with 10 bases lining up with TRBD2. The V and J ends lost 5 bases and 3 bases, in that order; junction bases with no gene match: 8. The CDR3 covers 16 residues. The V gene's germline CDR1 is SGHVS and CDR2 FQNEAQ.

The gene calls are TRBV4-1 and TRBJ2-7; 13 bases match TRBD2. V lost 4 bases, J lost 4 bases, and 4 bases stayed unmatched. The CDR3 loop spans 15 amino acids. CDR1 is MGHRA, CDR2 YSYEKL, per germline. The CDR3 DNA follows: TGCGCCAGCAGCCTCCCGACTAGCGGGGGGTACGAGCAGTACTTC. This encodes CASSLPTSGGYEQYF.

The chain recombines TRBV5-4 with TRBJ1-1, with D tentatively TRBD1 (5 bases). V was shortened by 2 bases and J by 4 bases, with 12 bases between the two germline ends. This CDR3 contains 14 residues. CDR1 SGHNT and CDR2 YYREEE come from the germline V gene (reference sequence). Written as DNA, the CDR3 is TGTGCCAGCAGCTTTAGGGGCCAAGGCACTGAAGCTTTCTTT. Translation: CASSFRGQGTEAFF.

This chain connects TRBV7-3 to TRBJ2-2, with 8 positions matching TRBD1. The CDR3 has 15 residues. Per germline, CDR1 SGHTA and CDR2 FQGTGA. Trimming took 5 bases from V and 5 from J; bases not matched to a gene: 7. The CDR3 loop reads CASSPRTGHTGELFF. As DNA, the CDR3 is TGTGCCAGCAGCCCGAGGACAGGGCATACCGGGGAGCTGTTTTTT.

The chain links TRBV7-2 to TRBJ1-5; D gene uncertain. The length of the CDR3 is 15 residues. Deletions cut 1 base from V and 2 bases from J, with 9 bases between. The germline V gene encodes CDR1 SGHTA and CDR2 FQGNSA. This chain's CDR3 is CASSLDGYGNQPQHF. CDR3 coding DNA: TGTGCCAGCAGCTTAGACGGGTATGGCAATCAGCCCCAGCATTTT. Drawing the rest from reference TRBV7-2 and TRBJ1-5, the complete variable domain is GAGVSQSPSNKVTEKGKDVELRCDPISGHTALYWYRQSLGQGLEFLIYFQGNSAPDKSGLPSDRFSAERTGGSVSTLTIQRTQQEDSAVYLCASSLDGYGNQPQHFGDGTRLSIL.

This chain uses TRBV10-2 with TRBJ1-1, with D perhaps TRBD1 (5 bases). CDR1 is WSHSY, CDR2 SAAADI, per germline. The CDR3 totals 13 residues. The V gene lost 1 base and the J gene lost 2 bases, with 5 bases spanning the gap. CDR3 DNA: TGCGCCAGCAGTGAGTGGGGCAACACTGAAGCTTTCTTT. This translates into CASSEWGNTEAFF.

The chain employs TRBV7-9 and TRBJ2-2, with D possibly TRBD2 on 6 matching bases. Germline values: CDR1 SEHNR, CDR2 FQNEAQ (reference sequence). The V end lost 4 bases, the J end lost 4 bases, and 13 bases lay between the germline ends. CDR3 length equals 15 residues. The chain's CDR3 is CASSSGGGATGELFF. CDR3 DNA: TGTGCCAGCAGCTCGGGCGGCGGGGCCACCGGGGAGCTGTTTTTT.

The rearrangement joins TRBV18 to TRBJ2-2; D possibly corresponds to TRBD2 (5 bases). Germline V gene data show CDR1 as KGHSH and CDR2 as LQKENI. The CDR3 spans 16 residues. Trimming removed 0 bases at V and 1 base at J, with 9 bases between. Here the CDR3 reads CASSPPEAVNTGELFF. The CDR3 DNA follows: TGTGCCAGCTCACCACCGGAAGCGGTGAACACCGGGGAGCTGTTTTTT.

The chain joins TRBV7-2 to TRBJ2-7, with 13 positions matching TRBD2. V lost 3 bases, J lost 5 bases, and 7 bases stayed unmatched. Per the germline V gene, CDR1 is SGHTA and CDR2 is FQGNSA. CDR3 length: 16 residues. CDR3 loop: CASSFGLAGDRHEQYF. CDR3 nucleotide sequence: TGTGCCAGCAGCTTTGGACTAGCGGGAGATAGGCACGAGCAGTACTTC.

About this clone itself: This specimen includes other DNA sequences encoding the same CDR3. The chain links TRBV5-6 to TRBJ1-4; TRBD1 matches at 7 bases. Germline-derived CDR1 and CDR2 are SGHDT and YYEEEE. This CDR3 is 14 amino acids long. Trimming removed 3 bases from V and 2 bases from J; junction bases left unmatched: 1. CDR3 sequence: CASSWGQTNEKLFF. CDR3 DNA sequence: TGTGCCAGCAGCTGGGGACAGACTAATGAAAAACTGTTTTTT.

The rearrangement links TRBV11-2 to TRBJ2-5; D possibly corresponds to TRBD1 (6 bases). The CDR3 sequence is 12 residues long. CDR1 and CDR2 from the germline V gene are SGHAT and FQNNGV. V gave up 2 bases and J gave up 5 bases, with 6 bases separating them. Here the CDR3 DNA reads TGTGCCAGCAGCTTAAGGGGGGAGACCCAGTACTTC. Protein product: CASSLRGETQYF.

This rearrangement joins TRBV15 to TRBJ2-3; 7 nucleotides line up with TRBD1. The CDR3 runs 15 residues. The V and J ends lost 1 base and 5 bases, in that order; junction bases with no gene match: 6. CDR1 and CDR2 (germline): LNHNV, YYDKDF (reference sequence). CDR3 bases: TGTGCCACCAGCAGAGCCTCTCACAGGGGAGATACGCAGTATTTT. Protein sequence: CATSRASHRGDTQYF.

This clone was detected only once. J is TRBJ2-4 and V is TRBV9; TRBD1 matches 8 bases. Trimming removed 2 bases from V and 4 bases from J; junction bases left unmatched: 5. The CDR3 consists of 15 residues. The germline gives CDR1 SGDLS, CDR2 YYNGEE. In DNA, the CDR3 is TGTGCCAGCAGCGTGGGGACAGGAGGAAAAAACATTCAGTACTTC. Encoded protein: CASSVGTGGKNIQYF.

The sample holds one count of this clone. V and J are TRBV30 and TRBJ2-5, with D perhaps TRBD2 (5 bases). This CDR3 comprises 14 residues. The germline V gene encodes CDR1 GTSNPN and CDR2 SVGIG (reference sequence). The V end was cut by 1 base, the J end by 5 bases, with 14 bases between. The CDR3 spells CAWSAWTLGETQYF. In DNA form, the CDR3 reads TGTGCCTGGAGTGCCTGGACTCTAGGGGAGACCCAGTACTTC.

V gene TRBV9 combines with J gene TRBJ2-5; 7 bases are shared with TRBD1. CDR3 length: 14 amino acids. Germline V lookup: CDR1 SGDLS, CDR2 YYNGEE. V lost 1 base and J lost 6; bases outside the gene matches: 6. The CDR3 region has the DNA TGTGCCAGCAGCGTAACAGGGGAGCGACAGACCCAGTACTTC. Protein: CASSVTGERQTQYF.

The V gene is TRBV4-1, the J gene TRBJ1-1; tentatively, D is TRBD1 (6 bases). V was clipped by 3 bases and J by 5 bases, with 16 bases between them. The CDR3 extends over 15 amino acids. Germline assignment: CDR1 MGHRA and CDR2 YSYEKL. The CDR3 DNA sequence: TGCGCCAGCAGCCAGGAACAGGGAATGAGGACTGAAGCTTTCTTT. Translated: CASSQEQGMRTEAFF.

The chain joins TRBV19 to TRBJ2-2, with a tentative D call TRBD1 (5 bases). V lost 5 bases to trimming and J lost 7 bases, with 14 bases between them. There are 14 residues in the CDR3. Germline CDR1 reads LNHDA; CDR2 reads SQIVND (reference sequence). The CDR3 region has the DNA TGTGCCAGTAGTGTATCGCAGGGTAACGGGGAGCTGTTTTTT. As protein: CASSVSQGNGELFF.